The 27 T cell receptor beta chains below were found in one sample sequenced in a study of T cell repertoires in cytomegalovirus infection. In TCRdb, the reads were re-called with MiXCR into one record per CDR3 protein. The sample lists 450,000 to 650,000 distinct CDR3 sequences, around two fifths occurring once. Their recognized antigens are unknown. Sequencing used cultured PBMCs, obtained from culture after CMV antigen stimulation. These receptors were collected from a human donor in good health (CMV status not recorded). Some clones in this sample may be carry-over from other donors' samples.

This clonotype has a single count. The chain is built from TRBV6-5 and TRBJ2-7, with 9 bases that match TRBD2. The trim removed 2 bases at V and 5 bases at J, leaving 4 bases unmatched. The CDR3 contains 14 residues. CDR1 MNHEY and CDR2 SVGAGI come from the germline V gene. The CDR3 spells CASSYGSGSNEQYF. CDR3 DNA: TGTGCCAGCAGTTACGGTAGCGGGAGTAACGAGCAGTACTTC.

This sequence joins TRBV27 and TRBJ1-1, with 8 bases lining up with TRBD1. The CDR3 runs 11 residues. The germline V gene has CDR1 MNHEY and CDR2 SMNVEV (reference sequence). Unmatched junction bases numbered 2, after V lost 7 bases and J lost 7 bases. CDR3 amino acids: CASKGQVEAFF. The CDR3 region has the DNA TGTGCCAGCAAGGGACAGGTTGAAGCTTTCTTT.

This clonotype was found a few times. This chain uses TRBV7-1 with TRBJ2-1; D call uncertain. TRBV7-1 is an open reading frame, and its role is uncertain. V was pared by 3 bases and J by 4 bases, with 10 bases between. The CDR3 is made up of 14 amino acids. The CDR3 is CASSSESLYNEQFF. DNA of the CDR3: TGTGCCAGCAGCTCCGAATCCCTGTACAATGAGCAGTTCTTC.

The rearrangement joins TRBV6-2 or TRBV6-3 to TRBJ2-1; TRBD2 might be the D (8 bases). This CDR3 comprises 18 residues. Trimming removed 5 bases at V and 6 bases at J, with 26 bases between. Germline assignment: CDR1 MNHEY and CDR2 SVGEGT. The chain's CDR3 is CASSRQGVGGGTSNEQFF. In nucleotides, the CDR3 is TGTGCCAGCAGTCGCCAGGGGGTAGGCGGGGGGACCTCCAATGAGCAGTTCTTC.

V gene TRBV7-9 combines with J gene TRBJ1-5, with 7 bases aligning to TRBD1. CDR3 size: 16 residues. With 5 bases clipped from V and 0 bases from J, the junction kept 7 bases outside the gene matches. Germline lookup yields CDR1 SEHNR and CDR2 FQNEAQ (reference sequence). CDR3 sequence (DNA): TGTGCCAGCAGCGCCACAGGGGAATATAGCAATCAGCCCCAGCATTTT. It codes for CASSATGEYSNQPQHF.

This clonotype has just a few counts. The rearrangement joins TRBV6-1 to TRBJ1-4, with D hard to call. The CDR3 is 11 amino acids. V lost 8 bases and J 4 bases, leaving 5 bases between the germline ends. Germline V lookup: CDR1 MNHNS, CDR2 SASEGT. The CDR3 loop reads CASLLNEKLFF. The CDR3 DNA reads TGTGCCAGCCTCCTTAATGAAAAACTGTTTTTT.

This clonotype was picked up a small number of times. The CDR3: CASSLPGGQEQYF. The CDR3 bases are TGTGCCAGCAGCCTTCCGGGGGGGCAGGAGCAGTACTTC. The V and J genes are TRBV7-2 and TRBJ2-7; 8 bases fit TRBD2. Germline values: CDR1 SGHTA, CDR2 FQGNSA. J gave up 7 bases and V 5 bases, and 7 bases lay outside the gene matches. The length of the CDR3 is 13 residues.

This clonotype was detected only a few times. V and J are TRBV7-2 and TRBJ1-6; 7 nucleotides line up with TRBD1. This CDR3 spans 15 amino acids. Unmatched junction bases numbered 5, after V lost 3 bases and J lost 6 bases. Per the germline V gene, CDR1 is SGHTA and CDR2 is FQGNSA. Here the CDR3 DNA reads TGTGCCAGCAGCTTTGAGGGACAGCTTAATTCACCCCTCCACTTT. It specifies CASSFEGQLNSPLHF.

The V call is TRBV7-6, the J call TRBJ2-1, with TRBD2 identical over 8 bases. Germline V gives CDR1 SGHVS, CDR2 FNYEAQ. The CDR3 spans 18 residues. With 0 bases clipped from V and 1 base from J, the junction kept 8 bases outside the gene matches. The chain's CDR3 is CASSLAAPGLVSYNEQFF. CDR3 DNA sequence: TGTGCCAGCAGCTTAGCCGCCCCGGGACTAGTGTCCTACAATGAGCAGTTCTTC.

The V call is TRBV7-2, the J call TRBJ2-2; D not resolved. V lost 4 bases, J lost 6 bases, and 12 bases lay in between. Germline CDR1 reads SGHTA; CDR2 reads FQGNSA. This CDR3 comprises 14 residues. CDR3 loop: CASSSLVWAGELFF. The CDR3 nucleotides are TGTGCCAGCAGCTCATTAGTTTGGGCCGGGGAGCTGTTTTTT.

This clonotype was seen more than once but under ten times. The chain couples TRBV4-1 to TRBJ1-4; D ambiguous. Germline lookup yields CDR1 MGHRA and CDR2 YSYEKL. This CDR3 has 15 residues. Deletions cut 4 bases from V and 1 base from J, with 10 bases between. The CDR3 region is CASSPRGVTNEKLFF. As DNA, the CDR3 is TGCGCCAGCAGCCCTCGAGGTGTAACTAATGAAAAACTGTTTTTT.

About this clonotype itself: A junction boundary mismatches the germline segment, possibly from a read error. The gene calls are TRBV5-3 and TRBJ1-4; maybe TRBD1 (6 bases). TRBV5-3 is assigned to the ORF class and has an uncertain function. The CDR3 is 17 amino acids. The CDR3 loop is CASSLSAGGPSNEKLFF. CDR3 nucleotide sequence: TGTGCCAGCAGCTTGTCCGCCGGGGGGCCTTCTAATGAAAAACTGTTTTTT.

The chain carries TRBV5-1 and TRBJ2-1; D is undetermined. Trimming shortened V by 4 bases and J by 6 bases, and 26 bases separated the two germline ends. Germline V gene lookup returns CDR1 SGHRS and CDR2 YFSETQ. The CDR3 length is 18 residues. In nucleotides, the CDR3 is TGCGCCAGCAGCCCCCGGCTGCCCTGGACCCACCGGCCCAATGAGCAGTTCTTC. Its protein is CASSPRLPWTHRPNEQFF.

The chain carries TRBV6-1 and TRBJ2-3, with TRBD2 as a possible D gene (6 bases). Trimming left V 8 bases short and J 5 bases short, with 14 bases between. The CDR3 has 13 amino acids. The germline CDR1 and CDR2 sequences are MNHNS and SASEGT. The CDR3 spells CASGRERRDTQYF. CDR3 DNA sequence: TGTGCCAGCGGTCGGGAGCGTAGAGATACGCAGTATTTT.

The V call is TRBV6-2 or TRBV6-3, the J call TRBJ2-5; the D is unclear. Germline loops: CDR1 MNHEY, CDR2 SVGEGT. This CDR3 has 13 residues. With 0 bases removed from V and 5 bases from J, the gap between germline ends came to 7 bases. In DNA form, the CDR3 reads TGTGCCAGCAGTTACTCTGTGGGGGAGACCCAGTACTTC. Amino acid sequence: CASSYSVGETQYF.

The chain links TRBV9 to TRBJ2-7; 7 bases match TRBD1. CDR1 and CDR2 (germline): SGDLS, YYNGEE. This CDR3 is built from 16 residues. V shed 0 bases, J shed 4 bases, and the junction held 10 bases outside the gene matches. The CDR3, as DNA: TGTGCCAGCAGCGTAGGGCAGGGGGTACAGGTATACGAGCAGTACTTC. Encoded protein: CASSVGQGVQVYEQYF.

V and J are TRBV6-6 and TRBJ2-1; TRBD2 matches 10 bases. CDR1 and CDR2 from the germline V gene are MNHNY and SVGAGI (reference sequence). V trimming: 5 bases; J trimming: 6 bases; junction bases outside the gene matches: 7. The CDR3 covers 15 residues. This CDR3 reads CASSHKAGGRNEQFF. CDR3 coding DNA: TGTGCCAGCAGTCATAAAGCGGGAGGGCGCAATGAGCAGTTCTTC.

This clonotype has a handful of counts. The rearrangement links TRBV25-1 to TRBJ2-3, with 8 bases fitting TRBD1. The V gene end was trimmed by 3 bases and the J gene end by 4 bases; junction bases not matched to a gene: 12. Looked up from germline, CDR1 is MGHDK and CDR2 is SYGVNS. The CDR3 covers 17 residues. The DNA of the CDR3 is TGTGCCAGCAGTGACACTGGACAGGGAAGTCGGGCAGATACGCAGTATTTT. It translates to CASSDTGQGSRADTQYF.

The V gene is TRBV30, the J gene TRBJ2-4; TRBD1 agrees at 7 bases. In germline, CDR1 is GTSNPN, CDR2 SVGIG (reference sequence). CDR3 size: 13 residues. Trimming cost V 4 bases and J 4 bases; bases outside gene matches: 4. The CDR3 spells CAWTRQGKNIQYF. The CDR3 DNA is TGTGCCTGGACCCGACAGGGAAAAAACATTCAGTACTTC.

This clonotype was counted ten times or more. The genes are TRBV7-8 and TRBJ2-3; the match to TRBD2 covers 9 bases. J gave up 4 bases and V 3 bases, and 14 bases lay outside the gene matches. CDR1 SGHVS and CDR2 FQNEAQ come from the germline V gene. This CDR3 comprises 18 residues. The CDR3 protein is CASSLAPRSGLASDTQYF. CDR3 DNA sequence: TGTGCCAGCAGCTTGGCGCCTCGATCGGGACTAGCCTCAGATACGCAGTATTTT.

This chain uses TRBV10-3 with TRBJ2-1; no clear D gene. Per germline, CDR1 ENHRY and CDR2 SYGVKD. The CDR3 runs to 15 residues. Trimming removed 4 bases at V and 0 bases at J, with 10 bases between. In DNA, the CDR3 is TGTGCCATCAGTGTTGGAAGTAGCTCCTACAATGAGCAGTTCTTC. It translates to CAISVGSSSYNEQFF.

This clonotype was picked up a small number of times. The rearrangement uses TRBV6-1 and TRBJ2-3, with D unclear. This CDR3 spans 16 amino acids. Trimming shortened V by 6 bases and J by 0 bases, and 16 bases separated the two germline ends. Germline assignment: CDR1 MNHNS and CDR2 SASEGT. The CDR3 DNA reads as TGTGCCAGCAGGAGTGCTACGCCCACTAGCACAGATACGCAGTATTTT. It translates to CASRSATPTSTDTQYF.

The chain couples TRBV12-3 or TRBV12-4 to TRBJ1-5; no definite D call. V lost 4 bases and J lost 0, with 4 bases in between. This CDR3 contains 13 residues. CDR3 DNA sequence: TGTGCCAGCAGTTACTTTAGCAATCAGCCCCAGCATTTT. It encodes CASSYFSNQPQHF.

J is TRBJ2-3 and V is TRBV7-2; either TRBD1 or TRBD2 may fit D (6 bases each). Per the germline V gene, CDR1 is SGHTA and CDR2 is FQGNSA. The CDR3 contains 13 residues. Trimming took off 5 bases at V and 10 bases at J, with 16 bases between the two ends. CDR3 sequence (DNA): TGTGCCAGCAGCCCGACCGGGGGCGGGTCGCAGTATTTT. Encoded protein: CASSPTGGGSQYF. The full variable domain, its missing parts supplied by reference TRBV7-2 and TRBJ2-3, is GAGVSQSPSNKVTEKGKDVELRCDPISGHTALYWYRQSLGQGLEFLIYFQGNSAPDKSGLPSDRFSAERTGGSVSTLTIQRTQQEDSAVYLCASSPTGGGSQYFGPGTRLTVL.

The J gene is TRBJ2-3, the V gene TRBV6-2 or TRBV6-3, with 8 nucleotides matching TRBD1. In germline, CDR1 is MNHEY, CDR2 SVGEGT. This CDR3 is 16 amino acids long. V shed 5 bases and J 4 bases; nucleotides not matched to a gene: 11. The CDR3 DNA sequence: TGTGCCAGCAGTCCCGGACAGGGAAGGGGACCAGATACGCAGTATTTT. Translating gives CASSPGQGRGPDTQYF.

The V and J genes are TRBV7-2 and TRBJ1-6; the D gene is possibly TRBD1 (6 bases). Looked up from germline, CDR1 is SGHTA and CDR2 is FQGNSA. The CDR3 runs 15 residues. V lost 7 bases, J lost 7 bases, and 17 bases lay in between. CDR3 residues: CASKGGDRINSPLHF. The CDR3 nucleotides are TGTGCCAGCAAGGGGGGTGACAGGATAAATTCACCCCTCCACTTT.

This clonotype was picked up a small number of times. V usage is TRBV7-2 and J usage is TRBJ2-7; 8 bases fit TRBD2. The CDR3 is 15 residues long. Unmatched junction bases numbered 11, after V lost 3 bases and J lost 7 bases. From germline, CDR1 is SGHTA and CDR2 FQGNSA. The CDR3 loop reads CASSFQTGGLEEQYF. The CDR3 DNA follows: TGTGCCAGCAGCTTCCAAACGGGGGGGCTGGAAGAGCAGTACTTC.